A selection of T cell receptor beta chains follows, all from one sample in a study of T cells in Graves' hyperthyroidism and ophthalmopathy. From the multiplex PCR reads, TCRdb called clonotypes with MiXCR, one entry per CDR3 protein. The table lists 600,000 or so distinct CDR3 sequences, approximately 15% of them singletons. The source material was blood. These receptors were obtained from a woman between 50 and 59 years old with Graves' ophthalmopathy. The CDR3 runs from the conserved cysteine through the conserved F or W. D genes are given only for firm matches. Clone size, where shown, is once, few, many, or a class for clones that have expanded.

>TRBJ2-3|.|TRBD1|TRBV20-1
CSAPRDRGSDTQYF
TGCAGTGCTCCCCGGGACAGGGGGTCAGATACGCAGTATTTT
>TRBJ1-4|many|.|TRBV12-3/TRBV12-4
CASSLFGRRSGEKLFF
TGTGCCAGCAGTTTATTTGGCAGGAGGTCTGGAGAAAAACTGTTTTTT
>TRBJ1-2|few|.|TRBV28
CASSPSASGAGYGYTF
TGTGCCAGCAGTCCCTCTGCCTCTGGGGCAGGCTATGGCTACACCTTC
>TRBJ2-4|many|.|TRBV24-1
CATSDLETDLKNIQYF
TGTGCCACCAGTGATTTGGAGACGGACCTCAAAAACATTCAGTACTTC
>TRBJ2-7|many|.|TRBV27
CASSSLLSQRHEQYF
TGTGCCAGCAGTTCCCTACTCTCGCAAAGGCACGAGCAGTACTTC
>TRBJ2-5|many|TRBD1|TRBV7-9
CASSQGRGLSEETQYF
TGTGCCAGCAGCCAAGGCAGGGGGCTGTCGGAAGAGACCCAGTACTTC
>TRBJ2-4|many|TRBD2|TRBV6-1
CASSYRGTSGRAKNIQYF
TGTGCCAGCAGTTACAGGGGGACTAGCGGGAGGGCCAAAAACATTCAGTACTTC
>TRBJ2-3|.|TRBD2|TRBV19
CASSWTSGRDSTDTQYF
TGTGCCAGTAGTTGGACTAGCGGGAGAGACAGCACAGATACGCAGTATTTT
>TRBJ1-2|.|TRBD1|TRBV7-9
CASSLAKRTGGNYGYTF
TGTGCCAGCAGCTTAGCGAAACGGACAGGGGGGAACTATGGCTACACCTTC
>TRBJ2-7|many|TRBD1|TRBV6-2/TRBV6-3
CASSYGLGQGRNEQYF
TGTGCCAGCAGTTACGGACTCGGACAGGGCAGGAACGAGCAGTACTTC
>TRBJ2-2|few|TRBD2|TRBV7-9
CASSSIAGANTGELFF
TGTGCCAGCAGCTCCATAGCGGGAGCCAACACCGGGGAGCTGTTTTTT
>TRBJ1-1|many|.|TRBV5-8
CASSLDSVVAFF
TGTGCCAGCAGCTTGGATAGCGTGGTAGCTTTCTTT
>TRBJ2-2|many|TRBD2|TRBV12-3/TRBV12-4
CASSFWVAGVDTGELFF
TGTGCCAGCAGTTTTTGGGTAGCGGGAGTGGACACCGGGGAGCTGTTTTTT
>TRBJ2-1|.|TRBD2|TRBV11-2
CASSSWTSGRWDEQFF
TGTGCCAGCAGCTCCTGGACTAGCGGGAGGTGGGATGAGCAGTTCTTC
>TRBJ2-1|many|.|TRBV20-1
CSASGVQRVSYNEQFF
TGCAGTGCTAGTGGGGTTCAGCGGGTTTCCTACAATGAGCAGTTCTTC
>TRBJ2-1|many|TRBD2|TRBV20-1
CSAKGLAGVSEQFF
TGCAGTGCTAAAGGACTAGCGGGAGTTAGTGAGCAGTTCTTC
>TRBJ2-7|.|.|TRBV10-3
CAISGRGPGAYEQYF
TGTGCCATCAGTGGAAGGGGCCCCGGGGCCTACGAGCAGTACTTC
>TRBJ2-7|many|TRBD1|TRBV11-2
CASKPGTGFGYEQYF
TGTGCCAGCAAACCCGGGACAGGGTTTGGTTACGAGCAGTACTTC
>TRBJ2-7|many|.|TRBV27
CASSKTGYYEQYF
TGTGCCAGCAGTAAAACAGGGTACTACGAGCAGTACTTC
>TRBJ1-3|.|.|TRBV11-3
CASGLVLGTGRSGNTIYF
TGTGCCAGCGGCTTAGTCCTAGGGACGGGACGCTCTGGAAACACCATATATTTT
>TRBJ2-7|many|.|TRBV11-2
CASSRGLLDYEQYF
TGTGCCAGCAGCCGTGGACTATTAGACTACGAGCAGTACTTC
>TRBJ1-5|many|.|TRBV11-2
CASSSGYSNQPQHF
TGTGCCAGCAGCTCAGGTTATAGCAATCAGCCCCAGCATTTT
>TRBJ1-4|.|.|TRBV28
CASRRGQLEKLFF
TGTGCCAGCCGACGCGGGCAGCTTGAAAAACTGTTTTTT
>TRBJ2-5|few|.|TRBV20-1
CSARVSERDTDYF
TGCAGTGCTAGAGTATCGGAGCGGGACACGGACTACTTC
>TRBJ2-3|many|TRBD2|TRBV20-1
CSAGLAGSTDTQYF
TGCAGTGCTGGACTAGCGGGTAGCACAGATACGCAGTATTTT
>TRBJ1-1|many|TRBD1|TRBV5-4
CASRRTGGTEAFF
TGTGCCAGCCGCCGGACAGGGGGAACTGAAGCTTTCTTT
>TRBJ2-3|many|.|TRBV24-1
CATSDHNRRSGTDTQYF
TGTGCCACCAGTGACCACAACAGGCGATCTGGCACAGATACGCAGTATTTT
>TRBJ2-2|few|.|TRBV4-2
CASSQEASTGELFF
TGTGCCAGCAGCCAAGAAGCTAGCACCGGGGAGCTGTTTTTT
>TRBJ2-5|many|TRBD2|TRBV5-1
CASSLGASGRAAETQYF
TGCGCCAGCAGCTTGGGCGCTAGCGGGAGGGCAGCAGAGACCCAGTACTTC
>TRBJ2-7|few|TRBD1|TRBV20-1
CSAITPGQGYEQYF
TGCAGTGCTATAACCCCGGGACAGGGGTACGAGCAGTACTTC
>TRBJ1-6|few|TRBD1|TRBV7-3
CASSLRGDRLINSPLHF
TGTGCCAGCAGCTTACGTGGGGACAGGCTTATTAATTCACCCCTCCACTTT
>TRBJ2-3|many|TRBD2|TRBV30
CAWNSGEGDTQYF
TGTGCCTGGAACAGCGGGGAGGGGGATACGCAGTATTTT
>TRBJ1-1|many|.|TRBV12-3/TRBV12-4
CASSPRTEGNEAFF
TGTGCCAGCAGTCCACGGACAGAGGGAAATGAAGCTTTCTTT
>TRBJ1-1|.|.|TRBV27
CASSLLGDGPEAFF
TGTGCCAGCAGTTTACTTGGGGATGGCCCTGAAGCTTTCTTT
>TRBJ2-1|.|TRBD2|TRBV14
CASSQGSLAGVGEQFF
TGTGCCAGCAGCCAAGGTTCTCTAGCGGGAGTGGGTGAGCAGTTCTTC
>TRBJ2-5|many|.|TRBV7-2
CASSQIMTSSRETQYF
TGTGCCAGCAGCCAAATAATGACTAGTTCTCGTGAGACCCAGTACTTC
>TRBJ2-3|few|.|TRBV6-2/TRBV6-3
CASSYGSADTQYF
TGTGCCAGCAGTTACGGCAGCGCAGATACGCAGTATTTT
>TRBJ1-5|many|.|TRBV28
CASAGTINQPQHF
TGTGCCAGCGCAGGGACAATCAATCAGCCCCAGCATTTT
>TRBJ2-5|many|TRBD1|TRBV7-2
CASSFRGPGQETQYF
TGTGCCAGCAGCTTCAGGGGGCCGGGCCAAGAGACCCAGTACTTC
>TRBJ1-5|.|.|TRBV9
CAGSAFGGSNQPQHF
TGTGCCGGCAGCGCCTTCGGGGGTAGCAATCAGCCCCAGCATTTT
>TRBJ2-1|few|.|TRBV10-3
CAIRPTSRSYNEQFF
TGTGCCATCAGACCCACTAGCCGCTCCTACAATGAGCAGTTCTTC
>TRBJ1-3|.|.|TRBV15
CATSRDRADSTGNTIYF
TGTGCCACCAGCAGAGATCGGGCGGATTCTACTGGAAACACCATATATTTT
>TRBJ1-1|few|.|TRBV11-1
CTSTQRGGQNRNEAFF
TGTACCAGCACCCAACGGGGGGGCCAGAACAGAAATGAAGCTTTCTTT